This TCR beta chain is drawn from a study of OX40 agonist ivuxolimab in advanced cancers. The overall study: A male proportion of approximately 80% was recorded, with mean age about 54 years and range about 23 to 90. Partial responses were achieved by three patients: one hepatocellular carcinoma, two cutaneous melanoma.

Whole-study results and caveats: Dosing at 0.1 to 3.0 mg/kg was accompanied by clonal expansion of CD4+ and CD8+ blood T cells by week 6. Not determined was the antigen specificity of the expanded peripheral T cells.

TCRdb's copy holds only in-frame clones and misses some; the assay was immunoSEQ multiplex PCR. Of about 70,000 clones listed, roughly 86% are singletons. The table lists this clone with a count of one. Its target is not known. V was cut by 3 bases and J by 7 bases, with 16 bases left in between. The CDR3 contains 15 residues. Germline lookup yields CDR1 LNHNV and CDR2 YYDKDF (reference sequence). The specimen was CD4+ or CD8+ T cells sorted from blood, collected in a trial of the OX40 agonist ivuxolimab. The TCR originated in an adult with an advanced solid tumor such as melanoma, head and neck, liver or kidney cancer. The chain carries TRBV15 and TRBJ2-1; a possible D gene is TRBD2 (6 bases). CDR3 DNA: TGTGCCACCAGCAGCGGCCGCGGGGCGACGAATGAGCAGTTCTTC. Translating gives CATSSGRGATNEQFF.